One sample yielded the 11 T cell receptor beta chains listed below, sequenced in a study of T-cell memory formation after mild COVID-19. TCRdb analysed the 5' RACE reads with MiXCR anew, one entry per CDR3 protein. The sample consists of 90,000 to 120,000 distinct CDR3 sequences, 11% of them appearing once. The sequenced sample was PBMCs or a T cell subset sorted from them (not recorded which). Receptors originate from a man younger than 35 who had mild COVID-19 (a few samples of this study predate the infection). Cell type and time point are not known.

For the CDR3, the DNA is TGTGCCAGCAGTTACCCCGACAGGGGTAGCACAGATACGCAGTATTTT. Protein product: CASSYPDRGSTDTQYF. This chain connects TRBV6-2 or TRBV6-3 to TRBJ2-3, with 8 bases identical to TRBD1. The CDR3 has 16 residues. Germline lookup yields CDR1 MNHEY and CDR2 SVGEGT. The V segment lost 2 bases and the J segment 0 bases; nucleotides outside the gene matches: 4.

The table lists this clonotype with a few counts. As DNA, the CDR3 is TGTGCCAGCAGCCCTCTCGGAGGCTACGAGCAGTACGTC. It codes for CASSPLGGYEQYV. The chain carries TRBV7-6 and TRBJ2-7; D is perhaps TRBD2 (5 bases). Trimming pared 5 bases from V and 3 bases from J, leaving 11 bases between. CDR1 is SGHVS and CDR2 is FNYEAQ in the germline V gene. This CDR3 is 13 amino acids long.

This chain links TRBV7-2 with TRBJ2-7; D is possibly TRBD1 (6 bases). V was shortened by 5 bases and J by 3 bases, with 8 bases between the two germline ends. The CDR3 is 12 residues long. The germline CDR1 and CDR2 sequences are SGHTA and FQGNSA. CDR3: CASSPGDYEQYF. CDR3 coding DNA: TGTGCCAGCAGCCCAGGGGACTACGAGCAGTACTTC.

The J gene is TRBJ2-1, the V gene TRBV10-1; 10 nucleotides align to TRBD1. J gave up 9 bases and V 0 bases, and 5 bases lay outside the gene matches. The CDR3 totals 15 residues. Germline V gives CDR1 WNHNN, CDR2 SYGVQD (reference sequence). CDR3 sequence (DNA): TGCGCCAGCAGTGAGTCCGACAGGGGGCTTGGTGAGCAGTTCTTC. Protein sequence: CASSESDRGLGEQFF.

This clonotype has a handful of counts. CDR3 coding DNA: TGCAGTGCTTCCGGGACAGGGGCCTACGAGCAGTACTTC. It specifies CSASGTGAYEQYF. This chain links TRBV20-1 with TRBJ2-7; 10 nucleotides line up with TRBD1. This CDR3 comprises 13 residues. Germline V CDR1 and CDR2: DFQATT, SNEGSKA (reference sequence). V was clipped by 5 bases and J by 2 bases; unmatched bases: 3.

This chain joins TRBV7-9 and TRBJ2-7; D is uncertain. Trimming stripped 5 bases from V and 5 bases from J, with 10 bases between. The CDR3 loop spans 12 amino acids. Germline CDR1 SEHNR, CDR2 FQNEAQ (reference sequence). Here the CDR3 DNA reads TGTGCCAGCAGCGGTCTCGGCCACGAGCAGTACTTC. Its protein is CASSGLGHEQYF.

In nucleotides, the CDR3 is TGTGCCAGCAGCTTAGAACTAGCCCGGACGGATGAGCAGTTCTTC. It encodes CASSLELARTDEQFF. This rearrangement joins TRBV7-9 to TRBJ2-1, with D possibly TRBD2 on 6 matching bases. CDR3 length: 15 amino acids. The germline V and J ends were trimmed by 1 base and 8 bases, with 15 bases remaining between them. Germline values: CDR1 SEHNR, CDR2 FQNEAQ (reference sequence).

The sample holds a few counts of this clonotype. The V and J genes are TRBV3-1 and TRBJ2-7; D possibly corresponds to TRBD1 (6 bases). With 2 bases removed from V and 4 bases from J, the gap between germline ends came to 27 bases. CDR1 and CDR2 from the germline V gene are LGHDT and YNNKEL (reference sequence). The CDR3 has 19 amino acids. CDR3 sequence reads: CASSQTTTYRESLSYEQYV. CDR3 in DNA: TGTGCCAGCAGCCAAACCACCACATACAGGGAGTCTCTTAGTTACGAGCAGTACGTC.

A few counts support this clonotype. This chain connects TRBV7-2 to TRBJ2-5; D is perhaps TRBD1 (6 bases). V gave up 2 bases and J gave up 5 bases, with 12 bases separating them. CDR1 is SGHTA, CDR2 FQGNSA, per germline. This CDR3 has 14 amino acids. CDR3 bases: TGTGCCAGCAGCTTAACACAGGGTTCGGAGACCCAGTACTTC. It translates to CASSLTQGSETQYF.

In its sample, this clonotype was seen once. The chain has TRBV4-1 and TRBJ2-2; D is possibly TRBD1 (6 bases). The V gene's germline CDR1 is MGHRA and CDR2 YSYEKL. CDR3 length: 15 residues. Trimming cost V 4 bases and J 1 base, with 10 bases left between them. The CDR3 sequence is CASSPGAGNTGELFF. Here the CDR3 DNA reads TGCGCCAGCAGCCCAGGGGCTGGGAACACCGGGGAGCTGTTTTTT.

The CDR3 bases are TGTGCCAGCAGCTTAGGACTCGGCGGAGGAGCGCAGTATTTT. Translated, it gives CASSLGLGGGAQYF. The chain recombines TRBV11-2 with TRBJ2-3, with D possibly TRBD2 on 5 matching bases. The germline V gene has CDR1 SGHAT and CDR2 FQNNGV. This CDR3 is built from 14 residues. V was trimmed by 1 base and J by 10 bases, leaving 15 bases between them.